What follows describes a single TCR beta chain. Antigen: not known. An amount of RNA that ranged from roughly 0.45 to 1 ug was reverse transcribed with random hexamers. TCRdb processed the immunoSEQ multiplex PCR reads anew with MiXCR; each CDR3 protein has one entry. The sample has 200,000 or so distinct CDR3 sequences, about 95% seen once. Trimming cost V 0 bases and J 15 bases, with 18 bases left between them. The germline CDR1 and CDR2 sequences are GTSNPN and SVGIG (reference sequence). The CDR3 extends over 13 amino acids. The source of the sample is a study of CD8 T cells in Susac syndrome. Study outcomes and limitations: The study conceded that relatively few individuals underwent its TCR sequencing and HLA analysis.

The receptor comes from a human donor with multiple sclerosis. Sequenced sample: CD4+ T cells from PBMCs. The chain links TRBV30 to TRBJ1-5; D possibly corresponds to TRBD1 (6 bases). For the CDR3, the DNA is TGTGCCTGGAGTGTAAGGGGGGGCCTTCCCTCGCATTTT. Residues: CAWSVRGGLPSHF.